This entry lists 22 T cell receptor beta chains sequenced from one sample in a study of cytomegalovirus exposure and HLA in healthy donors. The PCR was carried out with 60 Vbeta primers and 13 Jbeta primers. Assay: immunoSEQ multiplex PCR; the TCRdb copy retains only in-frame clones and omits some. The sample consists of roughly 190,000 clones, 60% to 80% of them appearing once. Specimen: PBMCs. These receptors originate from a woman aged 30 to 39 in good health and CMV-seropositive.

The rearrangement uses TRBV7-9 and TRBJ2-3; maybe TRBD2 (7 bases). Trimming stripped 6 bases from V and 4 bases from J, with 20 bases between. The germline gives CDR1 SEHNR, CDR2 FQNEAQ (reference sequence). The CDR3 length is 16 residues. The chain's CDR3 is CASSRRGGIRADTQYF. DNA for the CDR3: TGTGCCAGCAGTCGAAGGGGGGGGATTAGGGCAGATACGCAGTATTTT. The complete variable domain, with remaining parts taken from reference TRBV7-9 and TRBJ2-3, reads DTGVSQNPRHKITKRGQNVTFRCDPISEHNRLYWYRQTLGQGPEFLTYFQNEAQLEKSRLLSDRFSAERPKGSFSTLEIQRTEQGDSAMYLCASSRRGGIRADTQYFGPGTRLTVL.

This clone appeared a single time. Here the CDR3 reads CASSLVIESPYEQYF. DNA of the CDR3: TGTGCCAGCAGCTTAGTCATAGAAAGCCCCTACGAGCAGTACTTC. This chain connects TRBV7-6 to TRBJ2-7; D is unresolved. Germline CDR1 and CDR2: SGHVS and FNYEAQ. The CDR3 runs 15 residues. The V and J ends lost 1 base and 2 bases respectively, with 12 bases between them.

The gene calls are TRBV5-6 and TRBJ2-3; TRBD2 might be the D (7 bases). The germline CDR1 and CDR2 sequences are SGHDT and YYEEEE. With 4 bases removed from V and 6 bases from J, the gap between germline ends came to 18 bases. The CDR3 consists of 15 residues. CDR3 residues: CASSPEGGLIDTQYF. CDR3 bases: TGTGCCAGCAGCCCGGAGGGGGGGTTGATCGATACGCAGTATTTT.

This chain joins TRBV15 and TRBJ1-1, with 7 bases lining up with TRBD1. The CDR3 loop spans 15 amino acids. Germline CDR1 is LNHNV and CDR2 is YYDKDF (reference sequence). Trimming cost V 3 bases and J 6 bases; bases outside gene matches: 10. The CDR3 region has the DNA TGTGCCACCAGCAGGAACAGGGGTTTACTGGCTGAAGCTTTCTTT. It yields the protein CATSRNRGLLAEAFF. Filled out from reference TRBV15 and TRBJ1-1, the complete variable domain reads DAMVIQNPRYQVTQFGKPVTLSCSQTLNHNVMYWYQQKSSQAPKLLFHYYDKDFNNEADTPDNFQSRRPNTSFCFLDIRSPGLGDTAMYLCATSRNRGLLAEAFFGQGTRLTVV.

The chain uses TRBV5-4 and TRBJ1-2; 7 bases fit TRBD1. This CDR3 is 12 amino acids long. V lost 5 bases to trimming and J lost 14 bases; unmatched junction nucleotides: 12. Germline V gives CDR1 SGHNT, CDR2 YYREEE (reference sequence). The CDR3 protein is CASSPKYDRETF. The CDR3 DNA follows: TGTGCCAGCAGTCCAAAGTACGACAGGGAAACCTTC.

CDR3 DNA: TGTGCCAGCAGGACAGCCTTGAACACTGAAGCTTTCTTT. Encoded protein: CASRTALNTEAFF. The chain uses TRBV28 and TRBJ1-1; D perhaps matches TRBD1 (5 bases). Deletions cut 6 bases from V and 0 bases from J, with 8 bases between. The V gene's germline CDR1 is MDHEN and CDR2 SYDVKM. This CDR3 is 13 amino acids long.

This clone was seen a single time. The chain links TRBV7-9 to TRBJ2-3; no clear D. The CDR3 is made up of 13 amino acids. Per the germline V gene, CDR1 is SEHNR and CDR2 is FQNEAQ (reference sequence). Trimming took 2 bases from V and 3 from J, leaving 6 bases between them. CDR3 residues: CASSLQQTDTQYF. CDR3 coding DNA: TGTGCCAGCAGCTTACAACAAACAGATACGCAGTATTTT.

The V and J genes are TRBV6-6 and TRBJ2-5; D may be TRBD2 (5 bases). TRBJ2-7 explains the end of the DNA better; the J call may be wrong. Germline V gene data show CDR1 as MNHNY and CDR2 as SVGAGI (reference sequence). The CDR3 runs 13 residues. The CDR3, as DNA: TGTGCCAGCAGCCACGGGGTCCAATACGAGCAGTACTTC. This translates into CASSHGVQYEQYF.

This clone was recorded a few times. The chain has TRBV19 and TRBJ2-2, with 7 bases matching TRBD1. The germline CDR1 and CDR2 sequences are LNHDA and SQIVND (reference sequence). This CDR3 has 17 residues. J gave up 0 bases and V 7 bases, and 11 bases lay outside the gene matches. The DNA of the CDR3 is TGTGCCAGTATCACTGACACGGGGACAGCGAACACCGGGGAGCTGTTTTTT. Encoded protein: CASITDTGTANTGELFF.

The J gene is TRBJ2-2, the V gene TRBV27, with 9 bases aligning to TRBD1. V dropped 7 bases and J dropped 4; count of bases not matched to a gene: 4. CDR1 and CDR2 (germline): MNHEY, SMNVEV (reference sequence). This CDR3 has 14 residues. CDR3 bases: TGTGCCAGCACCGGACAGGGGAGCACCGGGGAGCTGTTTTTT. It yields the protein CASTGQGSTGELFF.

The DNA of the CDR3 is TGCAGCGTTGAAGAAGGAGTGGATCAGCCCCAGCATTTT. It specifies CSVEEGVDQPQHF. V is TRBV29-1 and J is TRBJ1-5; D is unresolved. The CDR3 loop spans 13 amino acids. Germline V gives CDR1 SQVTM, CDR2 ANQGSEA. Trimming pared 0 bases from V and 5 bases from J, leaving 8 bases between.

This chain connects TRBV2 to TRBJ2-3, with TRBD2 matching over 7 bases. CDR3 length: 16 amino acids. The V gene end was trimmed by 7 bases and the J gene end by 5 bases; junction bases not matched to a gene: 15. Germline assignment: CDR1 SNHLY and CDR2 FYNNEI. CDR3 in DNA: TGTGCCAGCACCAAGGAGGCGGGAGCTAGTGTAGATACGCAGTATTTT. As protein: CASTKEAGASVDTQYF. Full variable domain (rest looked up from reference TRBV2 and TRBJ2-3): EPEVTQTPSHQVTQMGQEVILRCVPISNHLYFYWYRQILGQKVEFLVSFYNNEISEKSEIFDDQFSVERPDGSNFTLKIRSTKLEDSAMYFCASTKEAGASVDTQYFGPGTRLTVL.

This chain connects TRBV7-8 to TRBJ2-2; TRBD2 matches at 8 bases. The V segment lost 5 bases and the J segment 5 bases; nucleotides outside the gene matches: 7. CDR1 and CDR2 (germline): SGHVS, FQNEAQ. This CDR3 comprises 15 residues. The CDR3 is CASSDRGGGTGELFF. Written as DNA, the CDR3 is TGTGCCAGCAGCGACCGGGGGGGCGGAACCGGGGAGCTGTTTTTT.

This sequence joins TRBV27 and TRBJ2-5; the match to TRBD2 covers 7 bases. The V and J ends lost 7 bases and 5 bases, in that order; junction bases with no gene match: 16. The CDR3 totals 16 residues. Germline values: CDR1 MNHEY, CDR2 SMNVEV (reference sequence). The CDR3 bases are TGTGCCAGCACTCCCGGGGGACTACGAAAGCCGGAGACCCAGTACTTC. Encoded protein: CASTPGGLRKPETQYF.

This CDR3 reads CASSLPGSDEAFF. The CDR3 region has the DNA TGTGCCAGCAGCTTGCCAGGGTCAGATGAAGCTTTCTTT. The chain links TRBV5-8 to TRBJ1-1; the D gene is possibly TRBD1 (5 bases). Trimming removed 1 base at V and 7 bases at J, with 11 bases between. The CDR3 totals 13 residues. Germline CDR1 is SGHTS and CDR2 is YDEGEE.

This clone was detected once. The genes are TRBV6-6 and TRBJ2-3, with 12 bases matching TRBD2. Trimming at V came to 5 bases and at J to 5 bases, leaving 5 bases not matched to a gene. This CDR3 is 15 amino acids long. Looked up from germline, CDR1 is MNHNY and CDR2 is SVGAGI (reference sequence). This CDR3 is CASSLAGGPVDTQYF. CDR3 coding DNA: TGTGCCAGCAGTCTAGCGGGAGGGCCTGTAGATACGCAGTATTTT.

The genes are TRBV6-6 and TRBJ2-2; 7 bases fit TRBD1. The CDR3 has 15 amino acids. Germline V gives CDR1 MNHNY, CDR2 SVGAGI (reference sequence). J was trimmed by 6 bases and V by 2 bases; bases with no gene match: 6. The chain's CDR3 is CASSYEGGSAGELFF. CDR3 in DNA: TGTGCCAGCAGTTACGAAGGGGGCAGCGCCGGGGAGCTGTTTTTT.

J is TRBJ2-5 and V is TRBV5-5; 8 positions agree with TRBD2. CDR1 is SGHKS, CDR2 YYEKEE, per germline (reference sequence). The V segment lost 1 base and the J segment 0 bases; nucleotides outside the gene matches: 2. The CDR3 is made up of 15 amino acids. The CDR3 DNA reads TGTGCCAGCAGCTTGTTAGCGGGGAACCAAGAGACCCAGTACTTC. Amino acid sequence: CASSLLAGNQETQYF.

CDR3 residues: CAARDRRFYEQYF. The CDR3 region has the DNA TGTGCCGCGAGGGACAGAAGGTTCTACGAGCAGTACTTC. The chain carries TRBV6-1 and TRBJ2-7, with 7 positions matching TRBD1. With 11 bases clipped from V and 3 bases from J, the junction kept 10 bases outside the gene matches. Germline CDR1 MNHNS, CDR2 SASEGT. The CDR3 spans 13 residues.

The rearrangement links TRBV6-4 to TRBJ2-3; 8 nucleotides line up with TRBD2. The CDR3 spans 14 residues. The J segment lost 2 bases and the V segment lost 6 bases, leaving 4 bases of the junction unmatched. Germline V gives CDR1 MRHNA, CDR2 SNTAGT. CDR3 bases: TGTGCCAGCAGCGGACTAGCAGACACAGATACGCAGTATTTT. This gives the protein CASSGLADTDTQYF.

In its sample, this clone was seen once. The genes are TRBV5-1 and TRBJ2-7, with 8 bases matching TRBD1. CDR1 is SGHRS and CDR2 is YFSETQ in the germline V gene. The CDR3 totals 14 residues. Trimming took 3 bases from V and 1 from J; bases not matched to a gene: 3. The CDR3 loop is CASSWGDRSYEQYF. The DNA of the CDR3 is TGCGCCAGCAGCTGGGGGGACAGGTCCTACGAGCAGTACTTC.

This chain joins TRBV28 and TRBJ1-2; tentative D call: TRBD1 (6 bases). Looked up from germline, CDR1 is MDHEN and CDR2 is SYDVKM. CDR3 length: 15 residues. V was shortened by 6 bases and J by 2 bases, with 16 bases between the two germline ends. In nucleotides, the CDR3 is TGTGCCAGCAGGAGACTCCGGGACATGAACTATGGCTACACCTTC. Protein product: CASRRLRDMNYGYTF.